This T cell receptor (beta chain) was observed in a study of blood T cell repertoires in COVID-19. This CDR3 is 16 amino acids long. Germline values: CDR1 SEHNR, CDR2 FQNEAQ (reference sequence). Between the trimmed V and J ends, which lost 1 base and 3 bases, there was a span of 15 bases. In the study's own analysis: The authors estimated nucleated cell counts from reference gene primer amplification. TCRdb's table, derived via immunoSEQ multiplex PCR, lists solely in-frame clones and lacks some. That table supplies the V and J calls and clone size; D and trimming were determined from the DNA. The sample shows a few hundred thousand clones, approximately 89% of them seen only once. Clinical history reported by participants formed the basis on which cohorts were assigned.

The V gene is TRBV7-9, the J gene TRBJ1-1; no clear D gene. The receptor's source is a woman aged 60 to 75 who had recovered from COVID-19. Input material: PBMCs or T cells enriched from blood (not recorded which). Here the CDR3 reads CASSLVPVGSDTEAFF. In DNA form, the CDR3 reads TGTGCCAGCAGCTTAGTGCCGGTCGGTTCCGACACTGAAGCTTTCTTT.